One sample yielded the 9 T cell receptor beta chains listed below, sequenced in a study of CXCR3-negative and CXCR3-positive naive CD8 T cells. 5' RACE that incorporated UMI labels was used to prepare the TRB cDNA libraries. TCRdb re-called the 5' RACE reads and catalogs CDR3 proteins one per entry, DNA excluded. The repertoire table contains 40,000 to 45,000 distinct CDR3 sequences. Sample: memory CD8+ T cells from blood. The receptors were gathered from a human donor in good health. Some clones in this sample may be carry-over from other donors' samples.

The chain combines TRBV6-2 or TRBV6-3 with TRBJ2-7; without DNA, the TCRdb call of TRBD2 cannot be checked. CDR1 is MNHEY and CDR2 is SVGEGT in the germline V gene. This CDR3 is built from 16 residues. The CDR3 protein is CASREGLAGHSYEQYF.

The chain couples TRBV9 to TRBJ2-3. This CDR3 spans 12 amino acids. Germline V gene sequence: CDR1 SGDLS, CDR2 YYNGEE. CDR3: CASSANTDTQYF.

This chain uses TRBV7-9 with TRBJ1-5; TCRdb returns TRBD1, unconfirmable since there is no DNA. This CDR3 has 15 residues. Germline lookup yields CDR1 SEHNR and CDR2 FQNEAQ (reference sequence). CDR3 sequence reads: CASSPDRGWNQPQHF.

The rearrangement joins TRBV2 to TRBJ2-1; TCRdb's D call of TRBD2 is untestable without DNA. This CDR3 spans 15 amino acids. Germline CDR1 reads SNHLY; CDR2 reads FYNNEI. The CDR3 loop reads CASSVGLAGYNEQFF.

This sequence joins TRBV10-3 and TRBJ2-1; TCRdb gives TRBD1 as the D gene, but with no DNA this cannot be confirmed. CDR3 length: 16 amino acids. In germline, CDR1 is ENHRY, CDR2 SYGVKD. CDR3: CAISEFRVGMDNEQFF.

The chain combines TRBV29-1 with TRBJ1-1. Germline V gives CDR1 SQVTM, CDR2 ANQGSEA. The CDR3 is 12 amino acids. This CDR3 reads CSVGTVNTEAFF.

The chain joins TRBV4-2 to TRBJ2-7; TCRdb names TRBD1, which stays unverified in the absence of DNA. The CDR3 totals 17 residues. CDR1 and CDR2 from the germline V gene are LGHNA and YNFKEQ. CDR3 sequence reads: CASSQWGTGGAYYEQYF.

The CDR3: CASGGGYSNQPQHF. The J gene is TRBJ1-5, the V gene TRBV2. From germline, CDR1 is SNHLY and CDR2 FYNNEI. The CDR3 is made up of 14 amino acids.

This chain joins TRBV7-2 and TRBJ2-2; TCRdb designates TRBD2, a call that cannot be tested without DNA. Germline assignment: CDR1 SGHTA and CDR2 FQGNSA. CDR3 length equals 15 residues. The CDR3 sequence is CASSLVLLGTGELFF.